This T cell receptor (beta chain) was documented in a study of blood T cell repertoires in COVID-19 (dated by TCRdb to the early 2020s). Study-level background: The collaborator samples originated in the United States, Italy and Spain and spanned the acute and convalescent phases of COVID-19. The repertoires were released in a freely available public database meant as a resource for research on the immune response to SARS-CoV-2. Where available, HLA class I and class II types were obtained from metadata supplied by the sample provider rather than from assay-based typing. Samples came from the ongoing ImmuneRACE study (first 160 participants) plus 1,254 subjects from 6 global collaborators. The prospective study material was composed of cDNA or gDNA derived from T cells, B-cell-depleted T cells, or PBMCs. Sample metadata almost always included a de-identified subject ID, COVID-19 status, age in years and sex. Subjects who had been exposed to COVID-19, were actively infected with it, or had recovered from it provided the deeply sampled blood TCRbeta repertoires that made up the dataset. What the study reported, not specific to this receptor: Clinical and demographic metadata were provided uncurated, with the amount varying by source and participant.

One collaborating source in Seattle enrolled patients while the patients were actively infected and followed the patients over time throughout the course of disease. Whole blood was collected in K2EDTA tubes by collaborating institutions according to the institutions' own protocols. For TCRbeta analysis, collaborator samples were shipped as frozen whole blood, as isolated PBMCs, or as DNA extracted from either sample type. On this clone: It has no known antigen specificity. Base quality data are lacking; no much larger clone is found one base away.

The immunoSEQ Assay, a bias-controlled multiplex PCR, was used to amplify TCRbeta CDR3 regions from genomic DNA. The study's processing was this. The number of nucleated cells in each sample was estimated from the amplification of reference gene primers within the assay. To quantify the absolute abundance of each unique TCRbeta CDR3 rearrangement, sequence reads were collapsed and filtered. For each sample, productive Simpson clonality was calculated as the square root of Simpson's diversity index across productive rearrangements. The table comes from immuneACCESS by way of TCRdb, which keeps in-frame sequences with V and J called. Part of the clones is missing from these tables; in studies checked, under half for an unresolved V gene and the rest for unknown reasons. For V, J and clone size, that table is used; D and trimming come from the DNA. The table for this sample lists more than 350,000 clones; 80% to 90% of them were counted only once. The top ten hold 10% of the sample.

The CDR3 contains 16 residues, cysteine and phenylalanine counted. The CDR3 DNA has 48 bases and is translated from base 1. V ends up 4 bases short and J 0 bases short, with an unmatched junction base count of 6. CDR1 is given as SGHTA and CDR2 as FQGNSA, both from the germline V gene. The sequenced sample consisted of peripheral blood. This TCR was sampled from a woman in her thirties with COVID-19, enrolled during active disease. The chain uses TRBV7-2 and TRBJ1-3; 7 central bases correspond to TRBD1. The nucleotides read TGTGCCAGCAGCTCACAGGGGCCCGGCTCTGGAAACACCATATATTTT. Its product reads: CASSSQGPGSGNTIYF.